This TCR beta chain is drawn from a study of cytomegalovirus exposure and HLA in healthy donors. Study-wide results and caveats: There were around 160 TCR beta chains listed as cytomegalovirus-associated. An observed cluster of highly shared sequence variants was recorded as a likely sequencing artifact. Previous analysis showed most TCR beta V segments were productive about 87% or about 30% of the time.

Primers included in the PCR were 60 Vbeta and 13 Jbeta primers. Generated by immunoSEQ multiplex PCR, the TCRdb table keeps only in-frame clones and is missing some. The data show approximately 220,000 clones, about three quarters seen once. With respect to this clone: Its antigen remains unknown.

The ends lost 0 bases at V and 9 bases at J; junction bases unmatched: 5. The CDR3 has 14 amino acids. From germline, CDR1 is SGHRS and CDR2 YFSETQ. The specimen was PBMCs. The rearrangement uses TRBV5-1 and TRBJ2-1; 8 nucleotides align to TRBD1. The receptor was isolated from a man between 18 and 29 years old in good health and CMV-seronegative. The CDR3 DNA follows: TGCGCCAGCAGCTTGGACAGGGGGTACGGTGAGCAGTTCTTC. Protein: CASSLDRGYGEQFF.